This TCR beta chain was documented in a study of vaccination and CD4 T cells after COVID-19. In the study overall: Subjects got two shots of BNT162b2 or mRNA-1273 vaccine.

V was pared by 1 base and J by 5 bases, with 11 bases between. CDR3 length equals 14 residues. Documented treatment: roughly 11-day PBMC culture with coronavirus spike peptide pools or control peptides (ViraFEST assay). ViraFEST used peptide pools to expand antigen-specific T cells before TCR sequencing. Of note for this clonotype: Its specificity is not known.

Cultured CD4+ T cells had their DNA profiled by the Oncomine TCR Beta short-read assay. It was from cultured CD4+ T cells that genomic DNA was extracted. Using its own MiXCR run on the PCR reads, TCRdb lists one record per CDR3 protein. The sample has roughly 4,200 distinct CDR3 sequences, roughly 26% seen once. The clonotype comes from a human donor who had recovered from COVID-19. The sample was CD4+ T cells from blood, cultured in vitro. The chain employs TRBV12-3 or TRBV12-4 and TRBJ1-2, with D perhaps TRBD1 (5 bases). The CDR3 nucleotides are TGTGCCAGCAGTTTAGGGGGACCCATTTATGGCTACACCTTC. Protein: CASSLGGPIYGYTF.